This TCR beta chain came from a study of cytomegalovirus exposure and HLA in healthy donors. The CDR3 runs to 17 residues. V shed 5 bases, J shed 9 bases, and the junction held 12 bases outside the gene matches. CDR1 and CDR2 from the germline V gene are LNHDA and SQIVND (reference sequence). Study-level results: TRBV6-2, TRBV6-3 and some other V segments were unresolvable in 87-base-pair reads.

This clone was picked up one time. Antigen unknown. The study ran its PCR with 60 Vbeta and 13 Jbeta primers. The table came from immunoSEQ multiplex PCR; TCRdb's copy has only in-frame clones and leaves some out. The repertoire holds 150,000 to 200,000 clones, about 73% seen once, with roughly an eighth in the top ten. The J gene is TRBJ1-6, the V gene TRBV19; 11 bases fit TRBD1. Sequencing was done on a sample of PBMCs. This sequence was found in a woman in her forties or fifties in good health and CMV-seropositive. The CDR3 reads CASSLDGQGAKLSPLHF. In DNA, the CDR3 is TGTGCCAGTAGTCTCGATGGACAGGGGGCAAAACTTTCACCCCTCCACTTT. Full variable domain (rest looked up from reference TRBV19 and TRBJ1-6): DGGITQSPKYLFRKEGQNVTLSCEQNLNHDAMYWYRQDPGQGLRLIYYSQIVNDFQKGDIAEGYSVSREKKESFPLTVTSAQKNPTAFYLCASSLDGQGAKLSPLHFGNGTRLTVT.